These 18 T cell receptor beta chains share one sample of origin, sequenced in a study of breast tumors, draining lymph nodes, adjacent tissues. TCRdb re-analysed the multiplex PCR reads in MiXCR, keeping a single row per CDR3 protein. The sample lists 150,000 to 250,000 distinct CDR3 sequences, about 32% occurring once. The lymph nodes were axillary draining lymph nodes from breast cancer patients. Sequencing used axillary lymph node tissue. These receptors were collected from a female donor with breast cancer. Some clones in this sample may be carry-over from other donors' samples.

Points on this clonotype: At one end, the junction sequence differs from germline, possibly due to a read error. The CDR3 is CASSNPGQGYDYTF. In DNA, the CDR3 is TGTGCCAGCAGTAACCCGGGACAGGGCTATGACTACACCTTC. The J gene is TRBJ1-2, the V gene TRBV28, with 9 nucleotides matching TRBD1. CDR3 length: 14 residues. Germline CDR1 MDHEN, CDR2 SYDVKM.

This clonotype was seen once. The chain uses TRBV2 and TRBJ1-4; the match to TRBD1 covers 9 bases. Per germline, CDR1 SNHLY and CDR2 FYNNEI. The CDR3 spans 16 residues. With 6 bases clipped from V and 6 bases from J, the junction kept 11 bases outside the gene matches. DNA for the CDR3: TGTGCCAGCAGCCGAGCCGGGACAGGGCTTCATGAAAAACTGTTTTTT. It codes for CASSRAGTGLHEKLFF.

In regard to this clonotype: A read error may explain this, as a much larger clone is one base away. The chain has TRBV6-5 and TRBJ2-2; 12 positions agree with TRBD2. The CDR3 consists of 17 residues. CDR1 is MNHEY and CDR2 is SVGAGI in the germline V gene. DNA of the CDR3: TGTGCCAGCAGTCCCCAGGGACTAGCGGGTCGCACCGGGGAGCTGCTTTTT. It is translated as CASSPQGLAGRTGELLF.

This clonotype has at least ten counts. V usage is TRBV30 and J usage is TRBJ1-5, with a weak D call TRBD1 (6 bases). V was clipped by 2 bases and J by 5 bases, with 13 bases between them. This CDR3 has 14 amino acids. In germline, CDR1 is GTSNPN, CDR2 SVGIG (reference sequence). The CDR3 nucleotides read TGTGCCTGGAGTACCTCGGGGGGGCATCAGCCCCAGCATTTT. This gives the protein CAWSTSGGHQPQHF.

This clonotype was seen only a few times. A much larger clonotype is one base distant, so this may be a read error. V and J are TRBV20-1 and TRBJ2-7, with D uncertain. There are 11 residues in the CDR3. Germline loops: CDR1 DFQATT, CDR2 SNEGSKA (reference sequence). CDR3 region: CSARRAPEQSF. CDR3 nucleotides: TGCAGTGCCCGCAGAGCCCCCGAGCAGTCCTTC.

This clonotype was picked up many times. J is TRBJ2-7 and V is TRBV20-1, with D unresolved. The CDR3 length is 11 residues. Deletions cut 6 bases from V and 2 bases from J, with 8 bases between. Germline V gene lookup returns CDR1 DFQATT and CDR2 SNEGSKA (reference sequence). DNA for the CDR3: TGCAGTGCGGGCACTACCTACGAGCAGTACTTC. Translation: CSAGTTYEQYF.

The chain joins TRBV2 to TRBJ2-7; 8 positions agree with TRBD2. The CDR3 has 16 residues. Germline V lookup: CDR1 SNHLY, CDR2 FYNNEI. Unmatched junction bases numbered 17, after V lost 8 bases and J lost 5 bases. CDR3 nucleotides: TGTGCCAGCGGGAGCGGGGGTGGGCCCTTACCGGACGAGCAGTACTTC. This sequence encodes CASGSGGGPLPDEQYF.

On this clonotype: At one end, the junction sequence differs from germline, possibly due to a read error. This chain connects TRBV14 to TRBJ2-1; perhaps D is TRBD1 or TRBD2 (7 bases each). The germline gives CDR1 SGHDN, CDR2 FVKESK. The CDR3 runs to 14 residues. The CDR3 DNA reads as TGCGCCAGCAGCCAAGATGGGCCGCAGGGGGGGTTGGCCTTC. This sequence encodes CASSQDGPQGGLAF.

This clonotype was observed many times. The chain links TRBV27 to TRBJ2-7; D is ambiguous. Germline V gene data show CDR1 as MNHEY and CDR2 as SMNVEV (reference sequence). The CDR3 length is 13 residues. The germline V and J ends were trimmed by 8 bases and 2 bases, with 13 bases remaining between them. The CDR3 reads CASGHKFTYEQYF. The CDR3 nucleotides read TGTGCCAGCGGCCATAAGTTCACCTACGAGCAGTACTTC.

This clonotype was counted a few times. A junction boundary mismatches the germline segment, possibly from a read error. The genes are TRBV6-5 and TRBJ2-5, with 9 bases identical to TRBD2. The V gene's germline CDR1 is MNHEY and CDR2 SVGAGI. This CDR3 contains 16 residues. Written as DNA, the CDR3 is TGTGCCAGCAGTCACTCGGGTAGCGGGAGACAAGAGACCCAGTACTTC. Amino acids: CASSHSGSGRQETQYF.

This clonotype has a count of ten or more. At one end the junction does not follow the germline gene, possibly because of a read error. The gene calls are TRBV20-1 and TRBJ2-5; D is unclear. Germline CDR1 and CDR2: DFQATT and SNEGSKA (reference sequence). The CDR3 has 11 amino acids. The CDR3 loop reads CSAEVEETQSF. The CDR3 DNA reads TGCAGTGCTGAGGTAGAAGAGACCCAGTCCTTC.

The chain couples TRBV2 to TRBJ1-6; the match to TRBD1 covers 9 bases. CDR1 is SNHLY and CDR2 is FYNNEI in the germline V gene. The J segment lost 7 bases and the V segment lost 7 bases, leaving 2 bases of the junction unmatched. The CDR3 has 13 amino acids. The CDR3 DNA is TGTGCCAGCAATGGACAGGGGAATTCACCCCTCCACTTT. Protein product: CASNGQGNSPLHF.

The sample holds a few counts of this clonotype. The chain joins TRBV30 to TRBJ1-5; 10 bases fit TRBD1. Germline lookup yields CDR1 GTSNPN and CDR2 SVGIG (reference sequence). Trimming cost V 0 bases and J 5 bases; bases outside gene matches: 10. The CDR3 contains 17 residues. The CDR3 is CAWSVALSGQGYQPQHF. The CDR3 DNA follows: TGTGCCTGGAGTGTAGCCCTTTCGGGACAGGGGTATCAGCCCCAGCATTTT.

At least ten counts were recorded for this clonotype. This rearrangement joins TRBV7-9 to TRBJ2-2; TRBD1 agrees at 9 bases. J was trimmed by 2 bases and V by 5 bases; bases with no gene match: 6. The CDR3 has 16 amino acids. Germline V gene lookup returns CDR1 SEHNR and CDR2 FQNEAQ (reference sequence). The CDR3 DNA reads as TGTGCCAGCAGCGAGAAGGACAGGGGCAACACCGGGGAGCTGTTTTTT. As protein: CASSEKDRGNTGELFF.

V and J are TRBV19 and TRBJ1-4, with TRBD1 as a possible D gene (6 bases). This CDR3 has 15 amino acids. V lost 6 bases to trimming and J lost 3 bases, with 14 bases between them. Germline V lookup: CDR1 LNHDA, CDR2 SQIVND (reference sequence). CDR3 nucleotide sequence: TGTGCCAGTAGGAGGGGGGGCAGGGCTAATGAAAAACTGTTTTTT. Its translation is CASRRGGRANEKLFF.

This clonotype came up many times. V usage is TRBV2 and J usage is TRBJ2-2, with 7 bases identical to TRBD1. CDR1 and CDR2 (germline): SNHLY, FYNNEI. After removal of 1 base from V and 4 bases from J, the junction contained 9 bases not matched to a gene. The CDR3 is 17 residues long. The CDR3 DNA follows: TGTGCCAGCAGTGAAGGGAAACAGGGGTGGTCCACCGGGGAGCTGTTTTTT. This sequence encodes CASSEGKQGWSTGELFF.

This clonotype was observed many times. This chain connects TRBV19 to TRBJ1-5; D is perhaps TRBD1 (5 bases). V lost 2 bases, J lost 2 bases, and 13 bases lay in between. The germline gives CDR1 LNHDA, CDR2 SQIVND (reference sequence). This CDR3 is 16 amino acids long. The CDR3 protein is CASSIPGRPRNQPQHF. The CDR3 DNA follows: TGTGCCAGTAGTATACCGGGACGGCCACGCAATCAGCCCCAGCATTTT.

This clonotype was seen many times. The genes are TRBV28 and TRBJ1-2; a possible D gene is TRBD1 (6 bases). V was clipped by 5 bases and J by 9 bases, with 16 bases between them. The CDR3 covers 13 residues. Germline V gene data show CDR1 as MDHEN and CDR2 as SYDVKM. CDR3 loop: CASSLLRGGRYTF. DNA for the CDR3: TGTGCCAGCAGTCTCCTCCGGGGGGGCCGCTACACCTTC.